What follows is one TCR beta chain and its context. The data are from a study of blood T cell repertoires in COVID-19. Among Cohort 3 donors, those recovered had two negative PCRs, clearance, or symptom resolution. Sequenced by immunoSEQ multiplex PCR; TCRdb stores in-frame clones only, minus some. The data hold fewer than 400,000 clones, with roughly nine tenths observed a single time. V lost 0 bases to trimming and J lost 1 base; unmatched junction nucleotides: 1. Germline V gene data show CDR1 as SEHNR and CDR2 as FQNEAQ (reference sequence). The CDR3 has 15 residues. This receptor was obtained from a man between 60 and 75 years old who had recovered from COVID-19. The sample comprised PBMCs or T cells enriched from blood (not recorded which). This sequence joins TRBV7-9 and TRBJ2-5; 8 nucleotides match TRBD2. The CDR3 loop reads CASSLAGLVQETQYF. CDR3 in DNA: TGTGCCAGCAGCTTAGCGGGACTAGTCCAAGAGACCCAGTACTTC.